Listed here are 22 T cell receptor beta chains from one sample, sequenced in a study of blood T cell repertoires in COVID-19. Generated by immunoSEQ multiplex PCR, the TCRdb table keeps only in-frame clones and is missing some. In the table there are around 400,000 clones, around 92% of which are singletons. The specimen was PBMCs or T cells enriched from blood (not recorded which). The origin of the receptors is a woman under 40 who had recovered from COVID-19.

The chain is built from TRBV2 and TRBJ2-7, with 8 bases lining up with TRBD1. Trimming took 6 bases from V and 2 from J; bases not matched to a gene: 3. Germline V gene sequence: CDR1 SNHLY, CDR2 FYNNEI. The CDR3 runs to 13 residues. The CDR3 loop is CASSRQGPYEQYF. The CDR3 coding sequence is TGTGCCAGCAGCCGACAGGGGCCCTACGAGCAGTACTTC. The variable domain in full, completed from reference TRBV2 and TRBJ2-7, reads EPEVTQTPSHQVTQMGQEVILRCVPISNHLYFYWYRQILGQKVEFLVSFYNNEISEKSEIFDDQFSVERPDGSNFTLKIRSTKLEDSAMYFCASSRQGPYEQYFGPGTRLTVT.

This clone was counted a single time. This chain joins TRBV5-8 and TRBJ1-5; TRBD1 matches at 7 bases. In germline, CDR1 is SGHTS, CDR2 YDEGEE. The V segment lost 0 bases and the J segment 6 bases; nucleotides outside the gene matches: 3. The length of the CDR3 is 14 residues. In nucleotides, the CDR3 is TGTGCCAGCAGCTTGGGACAGGGAGGTCAGCCCCAGCATTTT. It codes for CASSLGQGGQPQHF.

The CDR3, as DNA: TGTGCCAGCAGCAAAGTGACATGCACTGAAGCTTTCTTT. It is translated as CASSKVTCTEAFF. The gene calls are TRBV21-1 and TRBJ1-1; no check of the table's D call, TRBD1, against the DNA was made. TRBV21-1 is reported as a pseudogene. This CDR3 comprises 13 residues.

The V and J genes are TRBV7-6 and TRBJ2-2, with TRBD1 matching over 10 bases. The J segment lost 6 bases and the V segment lost 3 bases, leaving 7 bases of the junction unmatched. The CDR3 is made up of 16 amino acids. Germline CDR1 SGHVS, CDR2 FNYEAQ. CDR3 residues: CASSFGTGVRPGELFF. In DNA, the CDR3 is TGTGCCAGCAGCTTCGGGACAGGGGTACGACCCGGGGAGCTGTTTTTT.

The J gene is TRBJ1-1, the V gene TRBV29-1, with D hard to call. Trimming removed 0 bases from V and 1 base from J, with 12 bases in between. CDR3 length: 15 residues. Germline values: CDR1 SQVTM, CDR2 ANQGSEA. The CDR3 sequence: CSVEDSGEGNTEAFF. CDR3 DNA sequence: TGCAGCGTTGAAGACTCGGGTGAGGGGAACACTGAAGCTTTCTTT.

The gene calls are TRBV27 and TRBJ1-6; perhaps TRBD1 as D (6 bases). From germline, CDR1 is MNHEY and CDR2 SMNVEV (reference sequence). The CDR3 totals 15 residues. Deletions cut 2 bases from V and 6 bases from J, with 11 bases between. In DNA form, the CDR3 reads TGTGCCAGCAGTTTAACCGGGACACTTAATTCACCCCTCCACTTT. Translating it yields CASSLTGTLNSPLHF.

V and J are TRBV2 and TRBJ1-1; 7 bases line up with TRBD1. Germline V lookup: CDR1 SNHLY, CDR2 FYNNEI. The CDR3 extends over 16 amino acids. V shed 10 bases and J 1 base; nucleotides not matched to a gene: 15. The CDR3 sequence is CAIFQFGTVPNTEAFF. The DNA for the CDR3 is TGTGCCATCTTTCAGTTCGGGACAGTGCCGAACACTGAAGCTTTCTTT.

V is TRBV6-5 and J is TRBJ1-1, with 9 bases identical to TRBD1. CDR1 is MNHEY and CDR2 is SVGAGI in the germline V gene. V dropped 4 bases and J dropped 2; count of bases not matched to a gene: 5. CDR3 length: 15 residues. The CDR3 sequence: CASSSRTGANTEAFF. CDR3 nucleotides: TGTGCCAGCAGTTCACGGACAGGGGCAAACACTGAAGCTTTCTTT.

The chain is built from TRBV29-1 and TRBJ2-1; tentative D call: TRBD2 (5 bases). The ends were cut back, 1 base at V and 1 base at J, with 17 bases in the middle. The CDR3 extends over 17 amino acids. Germline V gene data show CDR1 as SQVTM and CDR2 as ANQGSEA. The CDR3 DNA follows: TGCAGCGTTGAAGCCCCTCGGGCGGGCGCATCCTACAATGAGCAGTTCTTC. The encoded protein is CSVEAPRAGASYNEQFF.

The CDR3 region has the DNA TGTGCCAGCAGCCCCCAGGGGACAGGGGAGATGTATGGCTACACCTTC. This translates into CASSPQGTGEMYGYTF. The rearrangement uses TRBV7-3 and TRBJ1-2; 10 bases line up with TRBD1. CDR1 and CDR2 from the germline V gene are SGHTA and FQGTGA. The length of the CDR3 is 16 residues. Trimming cost V 5 bases and J 5 bases; bases outside gene matches: 11.

V is TRBV27 and J is TRBJ2-5, with a weak D call TRBD2 (5 bases). Germline CDR1 and CDR2: MNHEY and SMNVEV (reference sequence). This CDR3 spans 13 amino acids. The V end was cut by 8 bases, the J end by 5 bases, with 15 bases between. CDR3 region: CASQTGSGETQYF. Written as DNA, the CDR3 is TGTGCCAGCCAAACCGGGTCGGGGGAGACCCAGTACTTC.

The chain joins TRBV5-5 to TRBJ1-1; weak D call: TRBD1 (5 bases). V lost 2 bases and J lost 2, with 7 bases in between. This CDR3 spans 13 amino acids. The germline V gene has CDR1 SGHKS and CDR2 YYEKEE (reference sequence). CDR3 sequence (DNA): TGTGCCAGCAGCTTCGGGGGAAACACTGAAGCTTTCTTT. This codes for CASSFGGNTEAFF.

The gene calls are TRBV15 and TRBJ2-1; no clear D. The CDR3 sequence is 15 residues long. V lost 0 bases and J 4 bases, leaving 10 bases between the germline ends. Germline V gene data show CDR1 as LNHNV and CDR2 as YYDKDF (reference sequence). The CDR3 sequence: CATSRDLAGYNEQFF. The CDR3 bases are TGTGCCACCAGCAGAGATTTGGCCGGGTACAATGAGCAGTTCTTC.

This clone came up once. This chain joins TRBV18 and TRBJ2-1; D remains unclear. Germline CDR1 is KGHSH and CDR2 is LQKENI. The V and J ends lost 5 bases and 7 bases respectively, with 15 bases between them. This CDR3 region has 14 residues. The DNA for the CDR3 is TGTGCCAGCTCAGAGTTACCCGGAGCTAATGAGCAGTTCTTC. It codes for CASSELPGANEQFF.

The chain combines TRBV29-1 with TRBJ2-7, with 8 bases identical to TRBD1. This CDR3 contains 16 residues. Germline V gene sequence: CDR1 SQVTM, CDR2 ANQGSEA. Germline trimming cut 1 base from V and 4 bases from J; bases unmatched to any gene: 12. In nucleotides, the CDR3 is TGCAGCGTTGAAGGCATGGGACAGGCTCCAGGGTACGAGCAGTACTTC. Amino acids: CSVEGMGQAPGYEQYF.

J is TRBJ2-5 and V is TRBV29-1; tentative D call: TRBD1 (6 bases). The ends were cut back, 1 base at V and 5 bases at J, with 11 bases in the middle. The CDR3 spans 13 residues. CDR1 and CDR2 (germline): SQVTM, ANQGSEA. Here the CDR3 DNA reads TGCAGCGTTGAAGCCGGACAGATTGAGACCCAGTACTTC. Its protein is CSVEAGQIETQYF. The full variable domain, rest sourced from reference TRBV29-1 and TRBJ2-5, is SAVISQKPSRDICQRGTSLTIQCQVDSQVTMMFWYRQQPGQSLTLIATANQGSEATYESGFVIDKFPISRPNLTFSTLTVSNMSPEDSSIYLCSVEAGQIETQYFGPGTRLLVL.

The chain uses TRBV29-1 and TRBJ2-1, with D uncertain. Trimming pared 3 bases from V and 0 bases from J, leaving 9 bases between. Looked up from germline, CDR1 is SQVTM and CDR2 is ANQGSEA. The CDR3 totals 14 residues. The CDR3 loop is CSVESTPSYNEQFF. The CDR3, as DNA: TGCAGCGTTGAGTCAACTCCCTCCTACAATGAGCAGTTCTTC.

The chain couples TRBV27 to TRBJ2-1; no reliable D call. The germline V gene has CDR1 MNHEY and CDR2 SMNVEV (reference sequence). CDR3 length: 13 amino acids. V lost 0 bases and J lost 8, with 8 bases in between. This CDR3 is CASSLSNSHEQFF. CDR3 nucleotides: TGTGCCAGCAGTTTATCGAACAGTCATGAGCAGTTCTTC.

This chain links TRBV5-1 with TRBJ2-7, with 7 bases fitting TRBD1. The germline V gene has CDR1 SGHRS and CDR2 YFSETQ. The CDR3 runs 15 residues. V lost 4 bases to trimming and J lost 6 bases; unmatched junction nucleotides: 13. CDR3: CASSRDSTDYVEQYF. The CDR3 DNA reads as TGCGCCAGCAGCAGGGACAGTACTGATTACGTCGAGCAGTACTTC.

The chain links TRBV30 to TRBJ2-1; the match to TRBD2 covers 13 bases. Germline V CDR1 and CDR2: GTSNPN, SVGIG (reference sequence). This CDR3 contains 17 residues. V lost 1 base, J lost 2 bases, and 5 bases stayed unmatched. The DNA for the CDR3 is TGTGCCTGGAGTGCCAAACTAGCGGGAGGGCCCTACAATGAGCAGTTCTTC. The encoded protein is CAWSAKLAGGPYNEQFF.

This chain joins TRBV6-2 or TRBV6-3 and TRBJ2-5; TRBD2 matches 8 bases. There are 12 residues in the CDR3. Trimming cost V 4 bases and J 12 bases; bases outside gene matches: 7. Germline values: CDR1 MNHEY, CDR2 SVGEGT. Here the CDR3 DNA reads TGTGCCAGCAGTTGGAGCGGGGGAATCGAGTACTTC. It specifies CASSWSGGIEYF.

The rearrangement links TRBV12-3 or TRBV12-4 to TRBJ1-1; TRBD1 is a possible D gene (6 bases). This CDR3 comprises 13 residues. Trimming left V 5 bases short and J 1 base short, with 8 bases between. In nucleotides, the CDR3 is TGTGCCAGCAGTCAAGGGGGGAACACTGAAGCTTTCTTT. Its protein product is CASSQGGNTEAFF.